The clone carrying this TCR beta chain was detected once. The record originates from a study of blood T cell repertoires in COVID-19. Study information: Specimens from acute and convalescent COVID-19 originated in the United States, Italy and Spain. PBMCs, B-cell-depleted T cells, or T cells provided the cDNA or gDNA that made up the material.

Here immunoSEQ multiplex PCR was the method, and the copy in TCRdb shows in-frame clones only, minus some. The data contain about 130,000 clones, about 80% of them seen just once; the ten biggest clones take up 3% to 3.5%. Germline V CDR1 and CDR2: MNHEY, SVGAGI. This CDR3 contains 16 residues. V lost 4 bases to trimming and J lost 4 bases; unmatched junction nucleotides: 7. This TCR derives from a woman older than 75 with acute or convalescent COVID-19. Sequencing was done on a sample of peripheral blood. This sequence joins TRBV6-5 and TRBJ1-5; 10 bases are shared with TRBD1. CDR3 sequence: CASSSTGTGANQPQHF. CDR3 sequence (DNA): TGTGCCAGCAGTTCTACCGGGACAGGGGCAAATCAGCCCCAGCATTTT.